This T cell receptor beta chain was retrieved from a study of blood T cell repertoires in COVID-19. Looking at the study overall: The origin of the acute and convalescent COVID-19 samples was the United States, Italy and Spain. T cells, B-cell-depleted T cells, or PBMCs supplied cDNA or gDNA.

The length of the CDR3 is 14 residues. The germline CDR1 and CDR2 sequences are LNHDA and SQIVND (reference sequence). With 7 bases removed from V and 1 base from J, the gap between germline ends came to 11 bases. Sequencing was performed with immunoSEQ multiplex PCR; in TCRdb, only in-frame clones are kept and a portion is missing. The sample has more than 140,000 clones; just over 85% are singletons. The sample comprised peripheral blood. V is TRBV19 and J is TRBJ2-1; D possibly corresponds to TRBD2 (5 bases). This sequence originates from a woman between 55 and 75 years old with acute or convalescent COVID-19. The CDR3 here is CASTPGTSYNEQFF. The CDR3 bases are TGTGCCAGTACCCCGGGAACATCCTACAATGAGCAGTTCTTC. Full variable domain (missing parts from reference TRBV19 and TRBJ2-1): DGGITQSPKYLFRKEGQNVTLSCEQNLNHDAMYWYRQDPGQGLRLIYYSQIVNDFQKGDIAEGYSVSREKKESFPLTVTSAQKNPTAFYLCASTPGTSYNEQFFGPGTRLTVL.